This T cell receptor (beta chain) was recovered during a study of cytomegalovirus exposure and HLA in healthy donors. Study background: About 85 million unique TCR sequences came from HLA-typed donors in an early release. Findings and caveats of the study: The authors listed around 150 TCR beta chains as cytomegalovirus-associated. One variant, a missense change in DCLRE1C, was linked in a later analysis to TCR beta V- and J-gene trimming.

PCR was performed using 60 Vbeta and 13 Jbeta primers. The data were produced by immunoSEQ multiplex PCR, yet TCRdb's version contains in-frame clones alone and is incomplete. The data contain about 150,000 clones, about 68% of them singletons. In regard to this clone: No antigen is known for it.

The CDR3 contains 16 residues. Germline V gene sequence: CDR1 MGHDK, CDR2 SYGVNS. The ends lost 4 bases at V and 0 bases at J; junction bases unmatched: 9. Material for sequencing was PBMCs. The genes are TRBV25-1 and TRBJ2-7; TRBD1 matches at 7 bases. This receptor was taken from a man aged 30-40 years in good health and CMV-seronegative. In DNA, the CDR3 is TGTGCCAGCAGTGCGCTAGACAGGGCTAGCTCCTACGAGCAGTACTTC. Amino acids: CASSALDRASSYEQYF.